The T cell receptor (beta chain) described here comes from a study of blood T cell repertoires in COVID-19. In the study overall: Samples of COVID-19 (acute and convalescent) were obtained from the United States, Italy and Spain. PBMCs, B-cell-depleted T cells, or T cells were the source of the cDNA or gDNA that made up the material.

In the original analysis: From reference gene primer amplification, estimates of nucleated cell counts were derived. This table comes from immunoSEQ multiplex PCR, and its TCRdb copy is limited to in-frame clones, with some not included. V and J calls and clone size are those listed in that table; D and trimming were worked out from the DNA. This table holds about 110,000 clones, 80% to 90% found once. The TCR was taken from a woman in her sixties with acute or convalescent COVID-19. Sequencing was done on a sample of peripheral blood.

The CDR3 DNA reads TGTGCCAGCAGTAGGGCACAGGGGACCTATGGCTACACCTTC. This gives the protein CASSRAQGTYGYTF. This sequence joins TRBV28 and TRBJ1-2, with 7 bases identical to TRBD1. The CDR3 contains 14 residues. CDR1 MDHEN and CDR2 SYDVKM come from the germline V gene. V was clipped by 5 bases and J by 4 bases; unmatched bases: 7.